This TCR beta chain was recorded in a study of blood T cell repertoires in COVID-19. In the study's own analysis: Counts of nucleated cells, estimated from reference gene primer amplification, were obtained. Measured with immunoSEQ multiplex PCR; TCRdb has only the in-frame clones, and not every one. V, J and clone size were drawn from that table, and D and trimming were deduced from the DNA. The data contain almost 400,000 clones, approximately 88% of them singletons. Participants were placed into cohorts based on the clinical history they reported. Source material: PBMCs or T cells enriched from blood (not recorded which). The TCR comes from a woman younger than 45 with acute COVID-19.

The CDR3 sequence: CASSYSDSPYQETQYF. The DNA for the CDR3 is TGTGCCAGCAGTTACTCCGACAGTCCGTACCAAGAGACCCAGTACTTC. The chain has TRBV6-2 or TRBV6-3 and TRBJ2-5, with D possibly matching TRBD1 (5 bases). CDR1 and CDR2 (germline): MNHEY, SVGEGT. This CDR3 region has 16 residues. Between the trimmed V and J ends, which lost 0 bases and 0 bases, there was a span of 11 bases.